The subject of this entry is one T cell receptor (beta chain). Assay execution proceeded at the deep level. Here immunoSEQ multiplex PCR was the method, and the copy in TCRdb shows in-frame clones only, minus some. Of approximately 2.4 million clones in the sample, almost 96% were seen once. V shed 6 bases, J shed 2 bases, and the junction held 4 bases outside the gene matches. Germline V gene lookup returns CDR1 MNHNY and CDR2 SVGAGI (reference sequence). This CDR3 is built from 15 residues. HIV-negative, healthy adults without recent acute infections or vaccinations were the donors. Only Caucasian adults living in Nashville, Tennessee made up the donor group. These data come from a study of shared clonotypes between healthy human individuals. As for the study in general: Every donor yielded three CD4 naive, three CD4 memory, two CD8 naive and one CD8 memory plate.

The sequenced material came from naive CD4+ T cells sorted from blood. Subset in this sample: CD45RA+ positively selected. The sequence derives from a young man in good health. The rearrangement joins TRBV6-6 to TRBJ1-5; 10 bases are a match to TRBD1. Here the CDR3 reads CASSQDRGGNQPQHF. The CDR3 coding sequence is TGTGCCAGCAGCCAGGACAGGGGGGGCAATCAGCCCCAGCATTTT.